This entry is about one T cell receptor beta chain. Antigen: not known. The data stem from a study of T cell responses to AZD1222 COVID-19 vaccine. Regarding the study as a whole: Spike-specific TCR breadth rose after two AZD1222 doses, and depth rose as well. Clonal diversity was possibly underestimated; the donors were predominantly white British and more often female.

Data came from immunoSEQ multiplex PCR; TCRdb stores just in-frame clones and leaves some out. In the table there are tens of thousands of clones, around 85% of which are singletons. The CDR3 totals 14 residues. V lost 6 bases to trimming and J lost 3 bases; unmatched junction nucleotides: 4. Germline CDR1 is MRHNA and CDR2 is SNTAGT. This receptor was identified in an adult who received the AZD1222 COVID-19 vaccine. The chain recombines TRBV6-4 with TRBJ2-2, with TRBD2 matching 7 bases. The sample consisted of peripheral blood, taken 28 days after the second AZD1222 dose. CDR3 amino acids: CASSSGTYTGELFF. DNA of the CDR3: TGTGCCAGCAGCAGCGGGACCTACACCGGGGAGCTGTTTTTT.